This T cell receptor (beta chain) was identified during a study of blood T cell repertoires in COVID-19. Overall study context: T cells, B-cell-depleted T cells, or PBMCs provided the cDNA or gDNA that served as material.

Sequenced by immunoSEQ multiplex PCR; TCRdb stores in-frame clones only, minus some. The sample includes roughly 280,000 clones, around 89% of them seen just once. This CDR3 is 17 amino acids long. CDR1 is MDHEN and CDR2 is SYDVKM in the germline V gene. The chain couples TRBV28 to TRBJ1-1; no firm D call. The origin of this receptor is a woman aged 50 to 65 who had recovered from COVID-19. Sequencing was done on a sample of PBMCs or T cells enriched from blood (not recorded which). The CDR3 region has the DNA TGTGACACCATCCCGGCACACCTATCGGGGATGAACACTGAAGCTTTCTTT. It translates to CDTIPAHLSGMNTEAFF.